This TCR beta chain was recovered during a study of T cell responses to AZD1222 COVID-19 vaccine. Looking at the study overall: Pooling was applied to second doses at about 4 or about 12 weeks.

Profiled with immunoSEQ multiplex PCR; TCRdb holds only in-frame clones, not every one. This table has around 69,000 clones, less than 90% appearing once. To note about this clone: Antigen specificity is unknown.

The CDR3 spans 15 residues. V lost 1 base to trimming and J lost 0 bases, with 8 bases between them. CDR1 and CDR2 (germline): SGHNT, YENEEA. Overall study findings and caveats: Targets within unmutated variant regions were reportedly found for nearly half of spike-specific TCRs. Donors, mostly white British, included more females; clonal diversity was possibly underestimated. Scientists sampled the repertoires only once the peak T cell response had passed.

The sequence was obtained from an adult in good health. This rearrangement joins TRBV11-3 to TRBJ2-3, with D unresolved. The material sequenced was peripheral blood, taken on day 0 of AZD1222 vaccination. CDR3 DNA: TGTGCCAGCAGCTTAGCGAGTTTTAGCACAGATACGCAGTATTTT. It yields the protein CASSLASFSTDTQYF. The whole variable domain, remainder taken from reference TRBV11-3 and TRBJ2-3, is EAGVVQSPRYKIIEKKQPVAFWCNPISGHNTLYWYLQNLGQGPELLIRYENEEAVDDSQLPKDRFSAERLKGVDSTLKIQPAELGDSAVYLCASSLASFSTDTQYFGPGTRLTVL.